A single sample is the source of the 8 T cell receptor beta chains below, sequenced in a study of shared clonotypes between healthy human individuals. Profiled with immunoSEQ multiplex PCR; TCRdb holds only in-frame clones, not every one. The sample carries 2,500,000 or so clones, 80% to 95% recorded once. Material for sequencing was naive CD4+ T cells from PBMCs. Stated subset: CD45RA+ positively selected. These receptors originate from a man younger than 35 in good health. Some clones in this sample may be carry-over from other donors' samples.

V and J are TRBV6-1 and TRBJ1-6, with D maybe TRBD1 (5 bases). The CDR3 covers 16 residues. Trimming left V 0 bases short and J 8 bases short, with 14 bases between. Per the germline V gene, CDR1 is MNHNS and CDR2 is SASEGT. The CDR3: CASSEARGMQDSPLHF. The CDR3 region has the DNA TGTGCCAGCAGTGAAGCTAGGGGAATGCAGGATTCACCCCTCCACTTT.

The chain carries TRBV7-2 and TRBJ1-1; weak D call: TRBD1 (5 bases). Per the germline V gene, CDR1 is SGHTA and CDR2 is FQGNSA. The V and J ends lost 2 bases and 0 bases respectively, with 10 bases between them. The CDR3 runs to 15 residues. CDR3 bases: TGTGCCAGCAGCTTAATAGGGACCATGAACACTGAAGCTTTCTTT. It specifies CASSLIGTMNTEAFF.

The rearrangement joins TRBV4-1 to TRBJ2-6, with D hard to call. V dropped 1 base and J dropped 0 bases, with 10 bases sitting between them. The germline V gene encodes CDR1 MGHRA and CDR2 YSYEKL. The CDR3 is 17 amino acids. In DNA form, the CDR3 reads TGCGCCAGCAGCCAAGTGCAGGCGCTCTCTGGGGCCAACGTCCTGACTTTC. Translation: CASSQVQALSGANVLTF.

V usage is TRBV27 and J usage is TRBJ1-2; 7 nucleotides line up with TRBD1. The germline CDR1 and CDR2 sequences are MNHEY and SMNVEV (reference sequence). This CDR3 region has 14 residues. J gave up 4 bases and V 5 bases, and 7 bases lay outside the gene matches. In DNA form, the CDR3 reads TGTGCCAGCAGTCTAACGGGACAGATCTATGGCTACACCTTC. Amino acid sequence: CASSLTGQIYGYTF.

This sequence joins TRBV14 and TRBJ2-1; 10 nucleotides agree with TRBD1. The germline V gene encodes CDR1 SGHDN and CDR2 FVKESK. The CDR3 is 19 residues long. The V segment lost 6 bases and the J segment 12 bases; nucleotides outside the gene matches: 26. The CDR3: CASRPSILTGTGVSRGQFF. The CDR3 DNA is TGTGCCAGCAGACCCTCAATCCTTACTGGGACAGGGGTATCTCGGGGGCAGTTCTTC.

This rearrangement joins TRBV11-2 to TRBJ1-1; D may be TRBD1 (6 bases). The CDR3 is made up of 13 amino acids. Germline assignment: CDR1 SGHAT and CDR2 FQNNGV. V lost 5 bases to trimming and J lost 11 bases, with 18 bases between them. CDR3 nucleotides: TGTGCCAGCAGCCCACAGGACAGTAGAGCTGCTTTCTTT. Protein sequence: CASSPQDSRAAFF.

V and J are TRBV28 and TRBJ1-1; possibly TRBD1 for D (6 bases). The ends were cut back, 2 bases at V and 5 bases at J, with 12 bases in the middle. Germline CDR1 reads MDHEN; CDR2 reads SYDVKM. This CDR3 contains 14 residues. CDR3 sequence (DNA): TGTGCCAGCAGTTTACCGGGGGCGGTGACTGAAGCTTTCTTT. This gives the protein CASSLPGAVTEAFF.

Points on this clone: Other nucleotide sequences in the sample specify the same CDR3. This chain uses TRBV28 with TRBJ1-1, with 7 bases fitting TRBD1. The CDR3 contains 11 residues. Germline CDR1 reads MDHEN; CDR2 reads SYDVKM. The trim removed 5 bases at V and 6 bases at J, leaving 0 bases unmatched. CDR3 bases: TGTGCCAGCAGTGGACAGGCTGAAGCTTTCTTT. Translation gives CASSGQAEAFF.